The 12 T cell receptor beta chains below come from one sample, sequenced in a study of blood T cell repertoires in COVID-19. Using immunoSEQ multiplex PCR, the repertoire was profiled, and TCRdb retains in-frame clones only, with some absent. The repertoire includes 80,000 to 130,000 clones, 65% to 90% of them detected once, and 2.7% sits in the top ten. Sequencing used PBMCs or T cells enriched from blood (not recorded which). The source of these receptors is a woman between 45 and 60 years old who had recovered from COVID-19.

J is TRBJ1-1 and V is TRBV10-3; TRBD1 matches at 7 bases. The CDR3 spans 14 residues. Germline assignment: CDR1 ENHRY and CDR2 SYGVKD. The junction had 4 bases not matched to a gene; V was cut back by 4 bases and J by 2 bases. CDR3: CAISGTGDNTEAFF. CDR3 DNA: TGTGCCATCAGTGGGACAGGCGATAACACTGAAGCTTTCTTT.

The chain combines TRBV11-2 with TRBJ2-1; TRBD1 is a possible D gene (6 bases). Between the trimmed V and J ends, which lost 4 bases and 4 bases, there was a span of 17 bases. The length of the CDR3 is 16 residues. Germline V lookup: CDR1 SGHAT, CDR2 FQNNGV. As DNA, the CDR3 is TGTGCCAGCAGCTCACCAGGGGTGACTCTATACAATGAGCAGTTCTTC. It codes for CASSSPGVTLYNEQFF.

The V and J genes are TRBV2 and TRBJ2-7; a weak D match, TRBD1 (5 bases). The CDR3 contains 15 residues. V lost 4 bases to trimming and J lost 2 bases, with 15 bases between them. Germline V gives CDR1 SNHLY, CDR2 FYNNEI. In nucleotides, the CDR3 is TGTGCCAGCAGTGCAGGACAAGTCCTCGCCTACGAGCAGTACTTC. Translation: CASSAGQVLAYEQYF.

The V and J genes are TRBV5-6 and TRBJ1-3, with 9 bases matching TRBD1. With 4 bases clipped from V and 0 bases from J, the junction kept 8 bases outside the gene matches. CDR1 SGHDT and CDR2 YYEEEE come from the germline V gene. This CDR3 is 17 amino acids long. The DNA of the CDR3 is TGTGCCAGCAGCACGGCGGGACAGGGATTCTCTGGAAACACCATATATTTT. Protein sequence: CASSTAGQGFSGNTIYF.

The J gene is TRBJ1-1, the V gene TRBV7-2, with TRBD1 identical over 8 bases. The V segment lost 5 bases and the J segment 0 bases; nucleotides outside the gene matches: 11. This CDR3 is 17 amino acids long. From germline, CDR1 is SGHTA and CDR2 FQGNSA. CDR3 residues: CASSLTGGRVMNTEAFF. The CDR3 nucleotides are TGTGCCAGCAGCCTCACAGGGGGGCGGGTAATGAACACTGAAGCTTTCTTT.

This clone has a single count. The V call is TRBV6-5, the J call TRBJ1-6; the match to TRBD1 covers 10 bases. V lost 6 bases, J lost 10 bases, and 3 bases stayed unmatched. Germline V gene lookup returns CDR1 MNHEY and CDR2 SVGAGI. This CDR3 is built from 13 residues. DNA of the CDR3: TGTGCCAGCAGGACAGGGGGCGAATCACCCCTCCACTTT. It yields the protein CASRTGGESPLHF.

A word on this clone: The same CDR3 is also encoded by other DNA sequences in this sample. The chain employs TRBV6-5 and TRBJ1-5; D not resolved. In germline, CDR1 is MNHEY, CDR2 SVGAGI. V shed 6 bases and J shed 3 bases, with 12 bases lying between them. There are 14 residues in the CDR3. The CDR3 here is CASSSPGSNQPQHF. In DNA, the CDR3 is TGTGCCAGCAGCTCCCCGGGGTCCAATCAGCCCCAGCATTTT.

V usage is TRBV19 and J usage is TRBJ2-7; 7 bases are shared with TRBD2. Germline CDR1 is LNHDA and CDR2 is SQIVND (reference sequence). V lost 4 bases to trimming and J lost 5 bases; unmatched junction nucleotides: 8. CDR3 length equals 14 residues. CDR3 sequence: CASSTGLGVNEQYF. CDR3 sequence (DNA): TGTGCCAGTAGTACCGGACTAGGGGTCAACGAGCAGTACTTC.

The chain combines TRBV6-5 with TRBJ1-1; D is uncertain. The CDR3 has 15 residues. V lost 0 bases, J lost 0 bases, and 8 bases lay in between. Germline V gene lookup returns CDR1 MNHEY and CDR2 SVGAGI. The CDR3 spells CASSYSNGLNTEAFF. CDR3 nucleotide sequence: TGTGCCAGCAGTTACTCGAATGGGCTGAACACTGAAGCTTTCTTT.

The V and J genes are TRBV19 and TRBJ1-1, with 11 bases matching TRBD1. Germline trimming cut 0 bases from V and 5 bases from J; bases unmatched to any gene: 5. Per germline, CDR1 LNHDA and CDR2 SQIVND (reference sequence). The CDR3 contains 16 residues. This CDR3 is CASSIEDRGHWTEAFF. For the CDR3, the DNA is TGTGCCAGTAGTATAGAGGACAGGGGGCATTGGACTGAAGCTTTCTTT.

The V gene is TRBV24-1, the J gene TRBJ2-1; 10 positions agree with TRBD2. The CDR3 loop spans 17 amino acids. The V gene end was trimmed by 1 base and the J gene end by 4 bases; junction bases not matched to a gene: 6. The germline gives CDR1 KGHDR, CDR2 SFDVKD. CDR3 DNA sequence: TGTGCCACCAGTGATTTCCGAGCGGGAGGGAATTACAATGAGCAGTTCTTC. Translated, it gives CATSDFRAGGNYNEQFF.

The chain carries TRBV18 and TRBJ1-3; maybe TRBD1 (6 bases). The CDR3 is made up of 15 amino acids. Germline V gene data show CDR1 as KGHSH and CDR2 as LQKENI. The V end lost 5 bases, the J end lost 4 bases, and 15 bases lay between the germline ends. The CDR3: CASSSQQGGGNTIYF. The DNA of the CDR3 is TGTGCCAGCTCAAGCCAACAGGGCGGAGGAAACACCATATATTTT.